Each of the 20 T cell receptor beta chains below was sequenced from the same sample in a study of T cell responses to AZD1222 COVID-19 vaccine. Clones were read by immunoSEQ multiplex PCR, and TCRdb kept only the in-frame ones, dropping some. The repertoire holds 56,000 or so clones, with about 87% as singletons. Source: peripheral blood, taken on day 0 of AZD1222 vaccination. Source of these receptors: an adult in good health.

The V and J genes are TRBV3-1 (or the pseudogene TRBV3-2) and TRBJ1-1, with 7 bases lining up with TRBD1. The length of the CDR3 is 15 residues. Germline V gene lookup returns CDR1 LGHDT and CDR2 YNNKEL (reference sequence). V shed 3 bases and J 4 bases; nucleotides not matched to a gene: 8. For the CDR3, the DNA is TGTGCCAGCAGCCATCGGAGGGGGCGGTCCACTGAAGCTTTCTTT. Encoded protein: CASSHRRGRSTEAFF.

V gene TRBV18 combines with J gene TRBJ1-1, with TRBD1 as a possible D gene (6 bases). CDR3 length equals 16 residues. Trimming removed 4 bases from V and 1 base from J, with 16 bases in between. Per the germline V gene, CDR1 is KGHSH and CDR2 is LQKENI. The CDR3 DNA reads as TGTGCCAGCTCACTCGATGCGGGACACGAGAACACTGAAGCTTTCTTT. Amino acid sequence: CASSLDAGHENTEAFF.

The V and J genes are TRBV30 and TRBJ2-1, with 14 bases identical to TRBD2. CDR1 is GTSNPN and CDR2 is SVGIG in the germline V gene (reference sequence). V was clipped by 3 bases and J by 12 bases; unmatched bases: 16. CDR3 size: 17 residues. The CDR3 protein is CAWRGPGLAGGGGVQFF. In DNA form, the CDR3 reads TGTGCCTGGAGAGGCCCCGGACTAGCGGGAGGAGGGGGGGTGCAGTTCTTC. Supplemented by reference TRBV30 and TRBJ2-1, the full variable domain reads SQTIHQWPATLVQPVGSPLSLECTVEGTSNPNLYWYRQAAGRGLQLLFYSVGIGQISSEVPQNLSASRPQDRQFILSSKKLLLSDSGFYLCAWRGPGLAGGGGVQFFGPGTRLTVL.

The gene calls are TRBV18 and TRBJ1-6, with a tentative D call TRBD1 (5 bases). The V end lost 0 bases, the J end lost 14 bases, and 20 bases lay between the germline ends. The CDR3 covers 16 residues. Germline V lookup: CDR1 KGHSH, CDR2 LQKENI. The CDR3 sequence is CASSPPGHGAQFALHF. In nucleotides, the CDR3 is TGTGCCAGCTCACCACCCGGACATGGAGCTCAATTCGCCCTCCACTTT.

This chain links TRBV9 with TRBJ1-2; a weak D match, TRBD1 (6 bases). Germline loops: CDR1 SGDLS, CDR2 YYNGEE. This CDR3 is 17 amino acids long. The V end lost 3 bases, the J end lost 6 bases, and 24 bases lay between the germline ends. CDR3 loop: CASSEGVVPTSANGYTF. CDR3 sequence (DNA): TGTGCCAGCAGCGAGGGGGTCGTGCCAACCTCGGCTAATGGCTACACCTTC.

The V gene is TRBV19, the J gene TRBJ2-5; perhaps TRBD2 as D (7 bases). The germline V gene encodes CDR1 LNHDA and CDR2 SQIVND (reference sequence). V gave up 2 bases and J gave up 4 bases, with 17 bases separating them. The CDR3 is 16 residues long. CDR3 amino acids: CASSIPGGAKGETQYF. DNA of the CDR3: TGTGCCAGTAGTATACCGGGGGGCGCTAAGGGAGAGACCCAGTACTTC. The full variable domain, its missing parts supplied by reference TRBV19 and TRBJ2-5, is DGGITQSPKYLFRKEGQNVTLSCEQNLNHDAMYWYRQDPGQGLRLIYYSQIVNDFQKGDIAEGYSVSREKKESFPLTVTSAQKNPTAFYLCASSIPGGAKGETQYFGPGTRLLVL.

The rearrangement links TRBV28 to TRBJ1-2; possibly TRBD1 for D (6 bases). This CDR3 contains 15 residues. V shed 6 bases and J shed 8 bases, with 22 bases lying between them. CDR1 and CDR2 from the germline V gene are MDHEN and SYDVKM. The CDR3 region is CASSHPSGAEGGYTF. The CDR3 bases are TGTGCCAGCAGCCACCCCTCAGGGGCTGAGGGCGGCTACACCTTC.

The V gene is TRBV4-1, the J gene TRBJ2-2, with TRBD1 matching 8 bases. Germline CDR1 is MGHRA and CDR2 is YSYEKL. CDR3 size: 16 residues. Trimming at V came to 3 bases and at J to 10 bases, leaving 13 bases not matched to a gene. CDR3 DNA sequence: TGCGCCAGCAGCCAGGGGCGGGGCAGGGGGCGTTTGGAGCTGTTTTTT. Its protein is CASSQGRGRGRLELFF.

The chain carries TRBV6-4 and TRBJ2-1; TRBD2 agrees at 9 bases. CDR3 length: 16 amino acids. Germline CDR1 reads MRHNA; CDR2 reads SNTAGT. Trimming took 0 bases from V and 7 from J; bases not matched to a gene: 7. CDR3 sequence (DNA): TGTGCCAGCAGTGACTCTAGCGGGAGTGTTCTAAATGAGCAGTTCTTC. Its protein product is CASSDSSGSVLNEQFF.

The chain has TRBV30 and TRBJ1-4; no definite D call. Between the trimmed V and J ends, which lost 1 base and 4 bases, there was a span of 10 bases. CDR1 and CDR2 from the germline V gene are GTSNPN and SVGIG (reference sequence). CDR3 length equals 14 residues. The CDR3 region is CAWSESRLNEKLFF. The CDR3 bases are TGTGCCTGGAGTGAGAGCAGGCTTAATGAAAAACTGTTTTTT.

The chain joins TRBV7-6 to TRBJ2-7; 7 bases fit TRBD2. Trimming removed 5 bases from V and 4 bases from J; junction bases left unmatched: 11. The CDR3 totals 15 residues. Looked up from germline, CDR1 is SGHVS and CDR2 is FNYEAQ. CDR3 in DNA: TGTGCCAGCAGCCCGAAAGCGGGGTCCAGGTACGAGCAGTACTTC. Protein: CASSPKAGSRYEQYF.

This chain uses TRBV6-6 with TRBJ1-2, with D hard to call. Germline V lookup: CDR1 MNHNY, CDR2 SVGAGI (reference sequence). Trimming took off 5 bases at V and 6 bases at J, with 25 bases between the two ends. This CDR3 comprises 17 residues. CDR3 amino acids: CASSPGYAWFSIDGYTF. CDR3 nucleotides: TGTGCCAGCAGTCCGGGCTATGCCTGGTTTTCTATAGATGGCTACACCTTC.

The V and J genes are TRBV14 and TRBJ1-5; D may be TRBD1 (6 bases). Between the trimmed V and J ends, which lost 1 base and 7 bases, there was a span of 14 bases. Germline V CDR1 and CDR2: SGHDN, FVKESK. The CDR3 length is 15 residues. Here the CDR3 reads CASSQATGLGQPQHF. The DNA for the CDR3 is TGTGCCAGCAGCCAAGCCACAGGGCTAGGGCAGCCCCAGCATTTT.

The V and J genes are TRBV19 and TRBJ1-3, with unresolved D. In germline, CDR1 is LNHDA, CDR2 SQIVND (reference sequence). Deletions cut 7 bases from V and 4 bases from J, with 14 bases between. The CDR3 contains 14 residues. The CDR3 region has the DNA TGTGCCAGTACCAGAAGAGGGTCCGGAAACACCATATATTTT. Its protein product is CASTRRGSGNTIYF.

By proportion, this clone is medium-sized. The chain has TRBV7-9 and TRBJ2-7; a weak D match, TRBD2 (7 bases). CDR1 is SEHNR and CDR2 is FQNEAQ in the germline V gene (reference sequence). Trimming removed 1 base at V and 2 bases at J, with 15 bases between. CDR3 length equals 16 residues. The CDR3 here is CASSLEGGARPYEQYF. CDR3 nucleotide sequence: TGTGCCAGCAGCTTAGAGGGGGGGGCCCGACCCTACGAGCAGTACTTC. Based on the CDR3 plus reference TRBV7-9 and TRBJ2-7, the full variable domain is DTGVSQNPRHKITKRGQNVTFRCDPISEHNRLYWYRQTLGQGPEFLTYFQNEAQLEKSRLLSDRFSAERPKGSFSTLEIQRTEQGDSAMYLCASSLEGGARPYEQYFGPGTRLTVT.

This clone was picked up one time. Written as DNA, the CDR3 is TGTGCCAGTAGTGTGACAGTGAACACTGAAGCTTTCTTT. Its protein is CASSVTVNTEAFF. The chain has TRBV19 and TRBJ1-1, with a tentative D call TRBD1 (5 bases). V was pared by 5 bases and J by 0 bases, with 7 bases between. The germline V gene has CDR1 LNHDA and CDR2 SQIVND (reference sequence). CDR3 length equals 13 residues. Full variable domain (remainder filled in from reference TRBV19 and TRBJ1-1): DGGITQSPKYLFRKEGQNVTLSCEQNLNHDAMYWYRQDPGQGLRLIYYSQIVNDFQKGDIAEGYSVSREKKESFPLTVTSAQKNPTAFYLCASSVTVNTEAFFGQGTRLTVV.

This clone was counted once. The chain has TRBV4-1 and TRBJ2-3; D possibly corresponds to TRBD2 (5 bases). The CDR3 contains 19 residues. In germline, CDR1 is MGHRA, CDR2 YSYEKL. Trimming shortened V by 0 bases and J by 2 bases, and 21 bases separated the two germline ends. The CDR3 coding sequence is TGCGCCAGCAGCCAAGATCCGAGTCAGTGGCGGGCCACCACAGATACGCAGTATTTT. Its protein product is CASSQDPSQWRATTDTQYF.

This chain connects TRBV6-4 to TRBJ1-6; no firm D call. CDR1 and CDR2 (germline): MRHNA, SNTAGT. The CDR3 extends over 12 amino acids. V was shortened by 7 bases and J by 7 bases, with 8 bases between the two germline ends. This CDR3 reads CASTVENSPLHF. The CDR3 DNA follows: TGTGCCAGCACCGTGGAGAATTCACCCCTCCACTTT.

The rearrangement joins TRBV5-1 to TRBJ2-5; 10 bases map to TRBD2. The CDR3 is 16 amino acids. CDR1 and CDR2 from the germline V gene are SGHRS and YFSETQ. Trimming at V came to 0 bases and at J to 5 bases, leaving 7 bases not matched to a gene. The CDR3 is CASSLGPAGGPETQYF. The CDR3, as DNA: TGCGCCAGCAGCTTGGGTCCAGCGGGAGGGCCCGAGACCCAGTACTTC. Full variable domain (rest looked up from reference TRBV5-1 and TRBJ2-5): KAGVTQTPRYLIKTRGQQVTLSCSPISGHRSVSWYQQTPGQGLQFLFEYFSETQRNKGNFPGRFSGRQFSNSRSEMNVSTLELGDSALYLCASSLGPAGGPETQYFGPGTRLLVL.

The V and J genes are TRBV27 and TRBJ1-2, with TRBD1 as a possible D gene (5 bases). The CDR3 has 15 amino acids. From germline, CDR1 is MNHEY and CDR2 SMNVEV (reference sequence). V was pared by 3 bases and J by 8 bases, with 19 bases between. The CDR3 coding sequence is TGTGCCAGCAGTTTTAGTTCACAGGCGTCTTGGGGCTACACCTTC. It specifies CASSFSSQASWGYTF.